This TCR beta chain was found in a study of PD-L1 blockade in urothelial cancer (dated by TCRdb to 2016 to 2017). About the study as a whole: Every patient began therapy in about 2014 and was given atezolizumab 1,200 mg intravenously every 3 weeks. Durable clinical benefit was achieved by nine patients and was not achieved by 20 patients. Patients had an ECOG performance status of 0 or 1 and had received between 0 and 3 prior chemotherapy regimens. In the same patients, whole exome sequencing and RNA sequencing of pretreatment tumors were performed in addition to TCR sequencing. An exploratory multi-omic analysis was conducted of the somatic, immune and clinical correlates of response to PD-L1 blockade with atezolizumab in urothelial cancer. Blood samples gave median yields of about 150,000 T cells and over 80,000 unique TCRs, along with a median clonality of approximately 0.084. About 90% of the roughly 29 patients were identified as males with urothelial cancer of bladder origin, and a prior smoking history was reported by 18 of 29 patients. Blood samples were analyzed 3 weeks after the start of treatment (second dose) and 6 weeks after the start of treatment. Progression-free survival longer than 6 months counted as durable clinical benefit, and TCR features were additionally tested against both progression-free and overall survival. Pretreatment blood TCR-seq was available for twenty-nine patients, at least one posttreatment blood collection was obtained for some 25 patients, and tumor TCR-seq was available for some 25 patients. Pretreatment tumor samples, along with matched peripheral blood serially collected before and after atezolizumab treatment, were subjected to TCR sequencing. Study-level results and caveats: Among patients with durable benefit, tumor-associated TCR clones showed greater expansion in peripheral blood 3 weeks after treatment started (n of about 20, p = 0.022). A pretreatment peripheral blood TCR clonality below the median was linked to improved progression-free and overall survival. Because of the small sample size (n = 29) and the many exploratory analyses performed, the results are intended to be regarded as hypothesis-generating.

In the germline V gene, CDR1 corresponds to SGHRS and CDR2 to YFSETQ. Measured from the cysteine to the phenylalanine, the CDR3 is 14 residues long. Solely the CDR3 DNA is kept, with 42 bases framed from the first base. Trimming takes 6 bases from V and 2 bases from J, and the germline ends sit 12 bases apart. Concerning this clone itself: Its antigen specificity is not known. No much larger clone is present one base from it, and per-base qualities are unavailable.

A total of 25 to 30 patients with locally advanced or metastatic urothelial carcinoma, treated at Memorial Sloan Kettering on a trial protocol, made up the cohort. Peripheral blood mononuclear cells were collected pretreatment and during treatment, with between 1 and 8 total time points per patient. The Qiagen DNeasy Blood extraction kit was used to purify genomic DNA from total PBMCs and from tumor samples. PBMCs were collected pretreatment and during treatment, and were isolated and stored as previously described. To estimate absolute template abundance from read counts, synthetic TCR analog templates were spiked into each PCR. The immunoSEQ assay was used to amplify TCRbeta CDR3 regions from genomic DNA with bias-controlled V and J gene primers. Sequencing of rearranged TCRbeta segments was done at approximately 20X coverage. On the study's bioinformatics: Sequencing errors were corrected by clustering and CDR3s were annotated against IMGT to assign V, D and J genes. Downstream analyses used only productive TCRbeta rearrangements and left out out-of-frame or stop-codon sequences. Clonality was calculated as one minus the Shannon entropy normalized by the log of the number of unique productive sequences. Clones differing between time points or between blood and tumor were identified by Fisher's exact test with Benjamini-Hochberg correction at adjusted p below 0.01. This immuneACCESS table, as held by TCRdb, lists in-frame sequences with V and J called but not all clones. Of the missing ones, under half trace to an unresolved V gene in checked studies; the others have no known cause. V, J and clone size are taken as reported in that table, and D and trimming were inferred from the DNA itself. Present in this sample are some 41,000 clones, 88% of which were seen just once. The ten largest make up around an eighth of the sample.

The sequence derives from a woman in her fifties or sixties with urothelial cancer. The chain uses TRBV5-1 and TRBJ1-3; a weak D assignment points to TRBD1 (5 bases agree). The specimen was PBMCs, collected around atezolizumab (anti-PD-L1) treatment. The CDR3 corresponds to CASTLGGTGNTIYF. The DNA sequence is as follows: TGCGCCAGCACCCTCGGGGGAACTGGAAACACCATATATTTT.